The rows below give T cell receptor beta chains drawn from one sample of a study of T cells after yellow fever vaccination. MiXCR was run by TCRdb on the 5' RACE reads, yielding one entry per CDR3 protein. The data contain 120,000 or so distinct CDR3 sequences, 8% to 10% of them singletons. Here the sequenced sample was CD8+ T cells sorted from PBMCs, taken on the day of the yellow fever booster vaccination. These receptors all stem from a man between 18 and 29 years old who received the YFV17D yellow fever vaccine. The CDR3 runs from the conserved cysteine through the conserved F or W. The order of the fields is CDR3 length, clone size, V gene, D gene, J gene, CDR3 protein, CDR3 DNA. A D gene is named only where the DNA matches it firmly. Clone size, where shown, is once, few, many, or a class for clones that have expanded.

len: 16; abundance: few; v_gene: TRBV6-5; d_gene: .; j_gene: TRBJ2-3; CDR3aa: CASSYSWGDLTDTQYF; CDR3nt: TGTGCCAGCAGTTACTCATGGGGGGACCTCACAGATACGCAGTATTTT
len: 14; abundance: few; v_gene: TRBV10-3; d_gene: .; j_gene: TRBJ1-1; CDR3aa: CAIKEGVLNTEAFF; CDR3nt: TGTGCCATCAAGGAGGGAGTCTTGAACACTGAAGCTTTCTTT
len: 18; abundance: few; v_gene: TRBV6-5; d_gene: .; j_gene: TRBJ2-1; CDR3aa: CASSPVMRGRAGGNEQFF; CDR3nt: TGTGCCAGCAGCCCCGTAATGAGGGGCCGAGCCGGCGGGAATGAGCAGTTCTTC
len: 14; abundance: few; v_gene: TRBV6-2/TRBV6-3; d_gene: TRBD2; j_gene: TRBJ2-7; CDR3aa: CATAPGTSWYEQYF; CDR3nt: TGTGCCACCGCCCCCGGGACTAGCTGGTACGAGCAGTACTTC
len: 14; abundance: .; v_gene: TRBV6-2/TRBV6-3; d_gene: .; j_gene: TRBJ1-1; CDR3aa: CASRSGRLNTEAFF; CDR3nt: TGTGCCAGCAGGTCGGGTAGGTTGAACACTGAAGCTTTCTTT
len: 15; abundance: few; v_gene: TRBV6-2/TRBV6-3; d_gene: .; j_gene: TRBJ1-5; CDR3aa: CASSSDRTSNQPQHF; CDR3nt: TGTGCCAGCAGTTCGGACAGAACTAGCAATCAGCCCCAGCATTTT
len: 14; abundance: few; v_gene: TRBV5-5; d_gene: .; j_gene: TRBJ2-5; CDR3aa: CASSTGTRQETQYF; CDR3nt: TGTGCCAGCAGCACCGGGACTCGCCAAGAGACCCAGTACTTC
len: 15; abundance: few; v_gene: TRBV9; d_gene: TRBD2; j_gene: TRBJ2-5; CDR3aa: CASSVVGSAGETQYF; CDR3nt: TGTGCCAGCAGCGTAGTTGGCTCAGCGGGGGAGACCCAGTACTTC
len: 15; abundance: .; v_gene: TRBV4-1; d_gene: .; j_gene: TRBJ2-5; CDR3aa: CASSQVNGVQETQYF; CDR3nt: TGCGCCAGCAGCCAAGTGAACGGAGTGCAAGAGACCCAGTACTTC
len: 15; abundance: many; v_gene: TRBV28; d_gene: .; j_gene: TRBJ2-3; CDR3aa: CASSIAASSTDTQYF; CDR3nt: TGTGCCAGCTCCATTGCTGCGTCTAGCACAGATACGCAGTATTTT
len: 15; abundance: many; v_gene: TRBV9; d_gene: .; j_gene: TRBJ2-5; CDR3aa: CASSPLGGKGETQYF; CDR3nt: TGTGCCAGCAGCCCGCTAGGAGGGAAAGGGGAGACCCAGTACTTC
len: 16; abundance: .; v_gene: TRBV4-3; d_gene: TRBD2; j_gene: TRBJ2-2; CDR3aa: CASSQEAGEYTGELFF; CDR3nt: TGCGCCAGCAGCCAAGAGGCGGGGGAGTACACCGGGGAGCTGTTTTTT
len: 12; abundance: many; v_gene: TRBV27; d_gene: .; j_gene: TRBJ2-2; CDR3aa: CASSLFSGELFF; CDR3nt: TGTGCCAGCAGTTTATTCTCCGGGGAGCTGTTTTTT
len: 12; abundance: .; v_gene: TRBV12-3/TRBV12-4; d_gene: .; j_gene: TRBJ2-3; CDR3aa: CASSSESDTQYF; CDR3nt: TGTGCCAGCAGTTCGGAGAGCGATACGCAGTATTTT
len: 13; abundance: .; v_gene: TRBV5-6; d_gene: .; j_gene: TRBJ2-5; CDR3aa: CASSLGYQETQYF; CDR3nt: TGTGCCAGCAGCCTAGGGTACCAAGAGACCCAGTACTTC
len: 13; abundance: few; v_gene: TRBV7-9; d_gene: .; j_gene: TRBJ1-6; CDR3aa: CASSLGQNSPLHF; CDR3nt: TGTGCCAGCAGCTTAGGACAAAATTCACCCCTCCACTTT
len: 15; abundance: few; v_gene: TRBV9; d_gene: TRBD1; j_gene: TRBJ1-2; CDR3aa: CASSFRDRDFGGYTF; CDR3nt: TGTGCCAGCAGCTTCCGGGACAGGGACTTTGGTGGCTACACCTTC
len: 17; abundance: many; v_gene: TRBV4-3; d_gene: .; j_gene: TRBJ2-5; CDR3aa: CASSQGYGFGQGETQYF; CDR3nt: TGCGCCAGCAGCCAAGGGTATGGTTTCGGACAAGGCGAGACCCAGTACTTC
len: 13; abundance: .; v_gene: TRBV7-9; d_gene: .; j_gene: TRBJ1-1; CDR3aa: CASSAGINTEAFF; CDR3nt: TGTGCCAGCAGCGCCGGGATCAACACTGAAGCTTTCTTT
len: 12; abundance: few; v_gene: TRBV20-1; d_gene: .; j_gene: TRBJ2-1; CDR3aa: CSARETSPAQFF; CDR3nt: TGCAGTGCTAGAGAGACGTCGCCTGCGCAGTTCTTC
len: 15; abundance: .; v_gene: TRBV5-1; d_gene: TRBD1; j_gene: TRBJ2-7; CDR3aa: CASSNPDRGAYEQYF; CDR3nt: TGCGCCAGCAGCAACCCTGACAGGGGGGCCTACGAGCAGTACTTC
len: 14; abundance: .; v_gene: TRBV7-6; d_gene: .; j_gene: TRBJ2-3; CDR3aa: CASSLAGSTDTQYF; CDR3nt: TGTGCCAGCAGCTTAGCCGGAAGCACAGATACGCAGTATTTT
len: 15; abundance: many; v_gene: TRBV4-2; d_gene: .; j_gene: TRBJ2-1; CDR3aa: CASSQVTGPYNEQFF; CDR3nt: TGTGCCAGCAGCCAAGTGACAGGACCCTACAATGAGCAGTTCTTC
len: 16; abundance: .; v_gene: TRBV20-1; d_gene: TRBD2; j_gene: TRBJ2-5; CDR3aa: CSAPTSGARYQETQYF; CDR3nt: TGCAGTGCTCCGACTAGCGGGGCCCGGTACCAAGAGACCCAGTACTTC
len: 15; abundance: .; v_gene: TRBV4-3; d_gene: .; j_gene: TRBJ2-6; CDR3aa: CASSQDWAGANVLTF; CDR3nt: TGCGCCAGCAGCCAAGATTGGGCTGGGGCCAACGTCCTGACTTTC
len: 12; abundance: many; v_gene: TRBV7-8; d_gene: .; j_gene: TRBJ2-5; CDR3aa: CASTAWGETQYF; CDR3nt: TGTGCCAGCACCGCGTGGGGAGAGACCCAGTACTTC
len: 14; abundance: .; v_gene: TRBV7-9; d_gene: .; j_gene: TRBJ1-6; CDR3aa: CASSLIGDNSPLHF; CDR3nt: TGTGCCAGCAGCTTAATAGGGGATAATTCACCCCTCCACTTT
len: 14; abundance: .; v_gene: TRBV5-1; d_gene: .; j_gene: TRBJ2-5; CDR3aa: CASSLTEIQETQYF; CDR3nt: TGCGCCAGCAGCTTGACAGAAATCCAAGAGACCCAGTACTTC
len: 16; abundance: once; v_gene: TRBV19; d_gene: .; j_gene: TRBJ2-7; CDR3aa: CASSPLGGNRGFEQYF; CDR3nt: TGTGCCAGTAGTCCCCTAGGAGGGAATCGGGGCTTCGAGCAGTACTTC
len: 15; abundance: many; v_gene: TRBV10-3; d_gene: TRBD1; j_gene: TRBJ2-1; CDR3aa: CAINEGQGADNEQFF; CDR3nt: TGTGCCATCAACGAGGGCCAGGGGGCAGACAATGAGCAGTTCTTC
len: 13; abundance: few; v_gene: TRBV7-3; d_gene: .; j_gene: TRBJ2-7; CDR3aa: CASSLEGYGEQYF; CDR3nt: TGTGCCAGCAGCTTAGAGGGGTATGGGGAGCAGTACTTC
len: 12; abundance: few; v_gene: TRBV4-3; d_gene: .; j_gene: TRBJ2-2; CDR3aa: CASSGNTGELFF; CDR3nt: TGCGCCAGCAGCGGTAACACCGGGGAGCTGTTTTTT
len: 12; abundance: .; v_gene: TRBV20-1; d_gene: .; j_gene: TRBJ2-6; CDR3aa: CSAPPRANVLTF; CDR3nt: TGCAGTGCCCCCCCTCGGGCCAACGTCCTGACTTTC
len: 14; abundance: .; v_gene: TRBV30; d_gene: TRBD1; j_gene: TRBJ2-7; CDR3aa: CAWSNGQGGAEQYF; CDR3nt: TGTGCCTGGAGTAATGGACAGGGGGGGGCCGAGCAGTACTTC
len: 15; abundance: few; v_gene: TRBV7-8; d_gene: .; j_gene: TRBJ2-4; CDR3aa: CASSALTLAKNIQYF; CDR3nt: TGTGCCAGCAGCGCTTTAACACTAGCCAAAAACATTCAGTACTTC
len: 13; abundance: few; v_gene: TRBV20-1; d_gene: .; j_gene: TRBJ2-1; CDR3aa: CSATPRVHNEQFF; CDR3nt: TGCAGTGCTACTCCTAGGGTGCACAATGAGCAGTTCTTC
len: 13; abundance: few; v_gene: TRBV7-9; d_gene: .; j_gene: TRBJ1-2; CDR3aa: CASIQGTNRGYTF; CDR3nt: TGTGCCAGCATCCAGGGCACGAACAGGGGCTACACCTTC
len: 14; abundance: few; v_gene: TRBV5-5; d_gene: .; j_gene: TRBJ1-4; CDR3aa: CASSLGQRGEKLFF; CDR3nt: TGTGCCAGCAGCTTGGGACAGCGTGGGGAAAAACTGTTTTTT
len: 15; abundance: few; v_gene: TRBV7-9; d_gene: TRBD1; j_gene: TRBJ2-1; CDR3aa: CASSSPGQGAYEQFF; CDR3nt: TGTGCCAGCAGCTCGCCGGGACAGGGGGCTTATGAGCAGTTCTTC